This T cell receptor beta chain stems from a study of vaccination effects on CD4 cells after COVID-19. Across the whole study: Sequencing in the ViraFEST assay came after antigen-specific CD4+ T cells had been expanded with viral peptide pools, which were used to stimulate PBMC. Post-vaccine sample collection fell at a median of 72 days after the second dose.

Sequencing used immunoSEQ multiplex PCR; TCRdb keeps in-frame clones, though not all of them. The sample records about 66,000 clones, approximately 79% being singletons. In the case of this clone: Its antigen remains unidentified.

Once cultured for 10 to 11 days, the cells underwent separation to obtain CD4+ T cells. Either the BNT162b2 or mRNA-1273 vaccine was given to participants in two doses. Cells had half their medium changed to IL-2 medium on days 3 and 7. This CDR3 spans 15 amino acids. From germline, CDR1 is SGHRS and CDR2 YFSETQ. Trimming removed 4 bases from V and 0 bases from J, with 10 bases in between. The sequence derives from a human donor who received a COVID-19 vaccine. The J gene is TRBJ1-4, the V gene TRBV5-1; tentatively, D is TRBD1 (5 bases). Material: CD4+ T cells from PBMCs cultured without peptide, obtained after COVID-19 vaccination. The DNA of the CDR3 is TGCGCCAGCAGCAGGGCGACAGCAACTAATGAAAAACTGTTTTTT. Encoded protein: CASSRATATNEKLFF. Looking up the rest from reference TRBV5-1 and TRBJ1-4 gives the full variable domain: KAGVTQTPRYLIKTRGQQVTLSCSPISGHRSVSWYQQTPGQGLQFLFEYFSETQRNKGNFPGRFSGRQFSNSRSEMNVSTLELGDSALYLCASSRATATNEKLFFGSGTQLSVL.